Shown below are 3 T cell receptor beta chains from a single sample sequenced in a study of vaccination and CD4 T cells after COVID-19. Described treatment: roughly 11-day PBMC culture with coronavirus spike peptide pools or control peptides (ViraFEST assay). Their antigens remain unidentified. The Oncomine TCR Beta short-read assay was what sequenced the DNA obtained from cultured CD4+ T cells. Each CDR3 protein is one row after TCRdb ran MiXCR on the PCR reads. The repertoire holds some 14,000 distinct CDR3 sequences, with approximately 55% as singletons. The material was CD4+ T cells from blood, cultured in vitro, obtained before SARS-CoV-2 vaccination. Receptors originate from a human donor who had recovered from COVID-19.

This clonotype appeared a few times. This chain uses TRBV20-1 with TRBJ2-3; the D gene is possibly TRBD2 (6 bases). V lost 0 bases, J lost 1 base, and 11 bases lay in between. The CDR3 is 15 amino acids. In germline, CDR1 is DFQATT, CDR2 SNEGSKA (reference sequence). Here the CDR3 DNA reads TGCAGTGCTAGAGATCAGGAGCGGGGCACAGATACGCAGTATTTT. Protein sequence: CSARDQERGTDTQYF.

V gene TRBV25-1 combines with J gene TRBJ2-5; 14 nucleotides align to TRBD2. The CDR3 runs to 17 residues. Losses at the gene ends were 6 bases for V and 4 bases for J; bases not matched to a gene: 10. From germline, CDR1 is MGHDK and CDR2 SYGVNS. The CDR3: CASSQVTGLAGGETQYF. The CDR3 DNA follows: TGTGCCAGCAGCCAGGTGACTGGACTAGCGGGAGGAGAGACCCAGTACTTC. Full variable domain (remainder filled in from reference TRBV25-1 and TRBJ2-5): EADIYQTPRYLVIGTGKKITLECSQTMGHDKMYWYQQDPGMELHLIHYSYGVNSTEKGDLSSESTVSRIRTEHFPLTLESARPSHTSQYLCASSQVTGLAGGETQYFGPGTRLLVL.

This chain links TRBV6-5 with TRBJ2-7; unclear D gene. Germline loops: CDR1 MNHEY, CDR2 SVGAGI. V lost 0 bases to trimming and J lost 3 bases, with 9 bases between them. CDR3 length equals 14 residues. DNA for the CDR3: TGTGCCAGCAGTTACTCCCTAGGTAACTACGAGCAGTACTTC. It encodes CASSYSLGNYEQYF.